The 13 T cell receptor beta chains listed next were all sequenced from one sample in a study of CD8 T cells in ankylosing spondylitis. MiXCR, run by TCRdb on the 5' RACE reads, gives a single entry per CDR3 protein. This sample has roughly 90,000 distinct CDR3 sequences, with roughly 8.3% found just once. The sample taken for sequencing was blood, either unsorted or a sorted T cell fraction (not recorded which). The receptors were gathered from a male donor with ankylosing spondylitis or in good health (not recorded which).

This clonotype appeared many times. The J gene is TRBJ2-3, the V gene TRBV6-2 or TRBV6-3, with 9 bases aligning to TRBD2. V lost 4 bases, J lost 8 bases, and 16 bases stayed unmatched. Germline assignment: CDR1 MNHEY and CDR2 SVGEGT. This CDR3 is 17 amino acids long. The CDR3 nucleotides read TGTGCCAGCAGTTCTATGACTAGCGGCCCCCTGACGGGTACGCAGTATTTT. As protein: CASSSMTSGPLTGTQYF.

This clonotype has a count of ten or more. V usage is TRBV10-3 and J usage is TRBJ1-2; 8 positions agree with TRBD1. Germline V lookup: CDR1 ENHRY, CDR2 SYGVKD. The CDR3 consists of 15 residues. Trimming cost V 7 bases and J 4 bases; bases outside gene matches: 11. The DNA for the CDR3 is TGTGCCATCAACCAGGACAGGGCTACTTCCTATGGCTACACCTTC. Translating gives CAINQDRATSYGYTF.

This clonotype was picked up many times. The V and J genes are TRBV3-1 and TRBJ2-1; D uncertain. Germline V gene sequence: CDR1 LGHDT, CDR2 YNNKEL (reference sequence). The CDR3 extends over 12 amino acids. V lost 4 bases and J 9 bases, leaving 10 bases between the germline ends. Here the CDR3 reads CASSRGLAEQFF. Here the CDR3 DNA reads TGTGCCAGCAGCCGAGGCCTCGCTGAGCAGTTCTTC.

This clonotype was seen ten or more times. The CDR3 region is CASSYVSSGRETQYF. The CDR3 DNA reads as TGTGCCAGCAGTTACGTGTCTAGCGGGAGAGAGACCCAGTACTTC. The V call is TRBV6-2 or TRBV6-3, the J call TRBJ2-5, with 10 bases aligning to TRBD2. CDR3 size: 15 residues. Germline-derived CDR1 and CDR2 are MNHEY and SVGEGT. V trimming: 2 bases; J trimming: 4 bases; junction bases outside the gene matches: 4.

This clonotype was observed many times. The genes are TRBV6-1 and TRBJ1-5; TRBD1 matches 10 bases. Germline V gene lookup returns CDR1 MNHNS and CDR2 SASEGT. After removal of 6 bases from V and 6 bases from J, the junction contained 5 bases not matched to a gene. This CDR3 is 14 amino acids long. The CDR3 protein is CASSDRGLIQPQHF. DNA of the CDR3: TGTGCCAGCAGCGACAGGGGGCTTATTCAGCCCCAGCATTTT.

This clonotype was picked up many times. This chain links TRBV20-1 with TRBJ2-3, with D perhaps matching TRBD1 (6 bases). The CDR3 loop spans 16 amino acids. Germline loops: CDR1 DFQATT, CDR2 SNEGSKA (reference sequence). The V end lost 6 bases, the J end lost 4 bases, and 23 bases lay between the germline ends. The CDR3 nucleotides read TGCAGTGCAGTGCTAGGGGGAAGCCTTTTAGCAGATACGCAGTATTTT. This codes for CSAVLGGSLLADTQYF.

This clonotype occurred many times. V gene TRBV4-2 combines with J gene TRBJ2-2; no definite D call. Deletions cut 4 bases from V and 4 bases from J, with 7 bases between. CDR1 and CDR2 from the germline V gene are LGHNA and YNFKEQ. This CDR3 spans 13 amino acids. DNA of the CDR3: TGTGCCAGCAGCCCTTGGGGCACCGGGGAGCTGTTTTTT. Protein sequence: CASSPWGTGELFF.

This clonotype came up many times. This sequence joins TRBV7-6 and TRBJ2-2; D is ambiguous. The ends were cut back, 5 bases at V and 7 bases at J, with 2 bases in the middle. The CDR3 is 10 residues long. In germline, CDR1 is SGHVS, CDR2 FNYEAQ. CDR3 residues: CASSGGELFF. In DNA form, the CDR3 reads TGTGCCAGCAGCGGCGGGGAGCTGTTTTTT.

This clonotype occurred many times. The J gene is TRBJ2-3, the V gene TRBV12-3 or TRBV12-4; D gene unclear. CDR3 size: 13 residues. V was trimmed by 7 bases and J by 5 bases, leaving 13 bases between them. This chain's CDR3 is CASTRRRRDTQYF. CDR3 DNA sequence: TGTGCCAGCACGCGACGAAGAAGAGATACGCAGTATTTT.

This clonotype was picked up a small number of times. The chain recombines TRBV5-6 with TRBJ1-2, with D hard to call. V was clipped by 6 bases and J by 3 bases, with 18 bases between them. Germline V gene lookup returns CDR1 SGHDT and CDR2 YYEEEE. The CDR3 covers 15 residues. CDR3 sequence: CASIRVGPRHYGYTF. In DNA form, the CDR3 reads TGTGCCAGCATTCGGGTGGGCCCCAGGCACTATGGCTACACCTTC.

The rearrangement links TRBV12-5 to TRBJ2-1; D might be TRBD2 (5 bases). Germline assignment: CDR1 LGHNT and CDR2 FRNRAP. Trimming removed 4 bases at V and 7 bases at J, with 20 bases between. The CDR3 consists of 16 residues. The CDR3 reads CASGWILAQEGNEQFF. CDR3 nucleotides: TGTGCTAGTGGTTGGATCCTAGCTCAAGAAGGAAATGAGCAGTTCTTC.

This clonotype was counted many times. The J gene is TRBJ2-1, the V gene TRBV4-3, with 7 bases aligning to TRBD1. Germline lookup yields CDR1 LGHNA and CDR2 YSLEER. CDR3 length: 15 residues. V lost 0 bases and J lost 3; bases outside the gene matches: 2. In DNA, the CDR3 is TGCGCCAGCAGCCAAGACAGGGGGAACTACAATGAGCAGTTCTTC. Its translation: CASSQDRGNYNEQFF.

In this sample, this clonotype turned up many times. V is TRBV20-1 and J is TRBJ2-7, with D possibly matching TRBD2 (6 bases). The germline V gene encodes CDR1 DFQATT and CDR2 SNEGSKA (reference sequence). This CDR3 spans 16 amino acids. V was pared by 5 bases and J by 4 bases, with 24 bases between. The CDR3 DNA reads as TGCAGTGCTGCAACACCGCGGGGCCCTAGGGGTTACGAGCAGTACTTC. Translated, it gives CSAATPRGPRGYEQYF.